This T cell receptor beta chain is from a study of cytomegalovirus exposure and HLA in healthy donors. Primers included in the PCR were 60 Vbeta and 13 Jbeta primers. Here immunoSEQ multiplex PCR was the method, and the copy in TCRdb shows in-frame clones only, minus some. The table records around 92,000 clones, roughly 76% of them present only once. The TCR was taken from a human donor in good health. Sequences were obtained from PBMCs.

The chain's CDR3 is CASSLQGGFLNTEAFF. Here the CDR3 DNA reads TGCGCCAGCAGCTTGCAAGGGGGATTCCTGAACACTGAAGCTTTCTTT. This chain connects TRBV5-1 to TRBJ1-1; a possible D gene is TRBD1 (6 bases). This CDR3 spans 16 amino acids. The germline CDR1 and CDR2 sequences are SGHRS and YFSETQ. V lost 1 base to trimming and J lost 0 bases, with 13 bases between them.